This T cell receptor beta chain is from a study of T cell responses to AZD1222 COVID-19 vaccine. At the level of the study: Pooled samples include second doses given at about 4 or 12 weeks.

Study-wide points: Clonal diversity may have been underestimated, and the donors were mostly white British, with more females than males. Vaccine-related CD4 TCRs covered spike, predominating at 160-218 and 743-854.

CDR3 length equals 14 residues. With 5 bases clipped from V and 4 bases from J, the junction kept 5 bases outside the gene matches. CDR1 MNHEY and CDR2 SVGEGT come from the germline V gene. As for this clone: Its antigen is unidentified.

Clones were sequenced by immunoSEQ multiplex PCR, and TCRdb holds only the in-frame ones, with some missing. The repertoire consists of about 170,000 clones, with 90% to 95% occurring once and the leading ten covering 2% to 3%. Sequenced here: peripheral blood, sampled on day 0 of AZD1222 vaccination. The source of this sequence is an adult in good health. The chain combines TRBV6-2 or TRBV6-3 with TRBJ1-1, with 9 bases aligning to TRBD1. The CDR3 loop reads CASSRTGAATEAFF. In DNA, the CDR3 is TGTGCCAGCAGTCGGACAGGGGCCGCCACTGAAGCTTTCTTT.